This paragraph covers one TCR beta chain sequence. Its target is unknown. CDR1 and CDR2 from the germline V gene are SEHNR and FQNEAQ (reference sequence). The length of the CDR3 is 17 residues. V was clipped by 0 bases and J by 0 bases, with 12 bases between them. The sample originates from a study of T cell responses to AZD1222 COVID-19 vaccine. The study's findings and limits: Donors, mostly white British, included more females; clonal diversity was possibly underestimated.

Libraries were prepared by immunoSEQ multiplex PCR; TCRdb keeps only in-frame clonotypes and omits some of them. The data hold some 120,000 clones, with around nine tenths observed a single time. Sequenced material: peripheral blood, taken on day 0 of AZD1222 vaccination. This rearrangement joins TRBV7-9 to TRBJ2-1; D gene unclear. The receptor's source is an adult in good health. The CDR3 spells CASSLARRSSSYNEQFF. The CDR3 nucleotides are TGTGCCAGCAGCTTAGCGCGAAGGTCCAGCTCCTACAATGAGCAGTTCTTC.